Each of the 26 T cell receptor beta chains below was sequenced from the same sample in a study of blood T cells in healthy people across ages. Then a second PCR, running about 6 to 11 cycles, was carried out with a sample-barcoded 5' primer and a J-beta primer mix. One entry per CDR3 protein, called by TCRdb with MiXCR from the 5' RACE reads. The sample lists 1.5 million to 2 million distinct CDR3 sequences, around half occurring once. Sequenced input: blood. The receptors here all came from a middle-aged woman in good health.

CDR3 residues: CASSTAGRGNIQYF. The CDR3 DNA sequence: TGTGCCAGCAGTACAGCGGGGAGGGGAAACATTCAGTACTTC. The chain couples TRBV2 to TRBJ2-4; 7 positions match TRBD2. This CDR3 comprises 14 residues. Trimming at V came to 5 bases and at J to 6 bases, leaving 7 bases not matched to a gene. Germline values: CDR1 SNHLY, CDR2 FYNNEI. Combining the CDR3 with reference TRBV2 and TRBJ2-4 gives the whole variable domain EPEVTQTPSHQVTQMGQEVILRCVPISNHLYFYWYRQILGQKVEFLVSFYNNEISEKSEIFDDQFSVERPDGSNFTLKIRSTKLEDSAMYFCASSTAGRGNIQYFGAGTRLSVL.

V and J are TRBV5-8 and TRBJ1-5; D possibly corresponds to TRBD1 (6 bases). CDR3 length equals 15 residues. V was cut by 4 bases and J by 1 base, with 12 bases left in between. The germline gives CDR1 SGHTS, CDR2 YDEGEE. The CDR3 is CASSRTVFSNQPQHF. The CDR3 DNA follows: TGTGCCAGCAGCCGGACAGTGTTCAGCAATCAGCCCCAGCATTTT.

This sequence joins TRBV9 and TRBJ1-1, with a possible D match to TRBD1 (6 bases). CDR1 and CDR2 (germline): SGDLS, YYNGEE. The V and J ends lost 3 bases and 0 bases respectively, with 15 bases between them. This CDR3 contains 16 residues. The CDR3 loop reads CASSAQTGPMNTEAFF. The CDR3 DNA is TGTGCCAGCAGCGCCCAGACAGGACCGATGAACACTGAAGCTTTCTTT.

The genes are TRBV12-5 and TRBJ2-5; D is uncertain. This CDR3 region has 12 residues. Per germline, CDR1 LGHNT and CDR2 FRNRAP. The V and J ends lost 3 bases and 3 bases respectively, with 5 bases between them. The CDR3, as DNA: TGTGCTAGTGGTTTTGGAAAAGAGACCCAGTACTTC. It encodes CASGFGKETQYF.

A word on this clonotype: Relative to the germline gene, one junction end is altered; a read error may explain this. This sequence joins TRBV27 and TRBJ2-3, with D possibly being TRBD2 (5 bases). The CDR3 extends over 15 amino acids. CDR1 is MNHEY, CDR2 SMNVEV, per germline (reference sequence). As DNA, the CDR3 is TGTGCCAGCGGTTTCTCCGCGGGTGACACAGATACGCAGTATTTT. Translation gives CASGFSAGDTDTQYF.

This CDR3 reads CASSINHRGSTDTQYF. CDR3 DNA: TGTGCCAGCAGCATCAACCACAGGGGTAGCACAGATACGCAGTATTTT. This chain uses TRBV7-8 with TRBJ2-3; 7 bases agree with TRBD1. CDR1 and CDR2 (germline): SGHVS, FQNEAQ. The CDR3 is 16 residues long. Trimming at V came to 5 bases and at J to 0 bases, leaving 8 bases not matched to a gene.

About this clonotype itself: A much larger clone lies a single base off, so this may be a read error. The rearrangement joins TRBV7-2 to TRBJ2-7; 9 bases fit TRBD1. The CDR3 has 14 amino acids. Germline V gives CDR1 SGHTA, CDR2 FQGNSA. V trimming: 7 bases; J trimming: 4 bases; junction bases outside the gene matches: 8. In nucleotides, the CDR3 is TGTGCCAGCAACTACGGGACAGGGTTATACGAGCAGTACTTC. Translating it yields CASNYGTGLYEQYF.

V and J are TRBV28 and TRBJ2-3, with TRBD2 matching 7 bases. This CDR3 has 15 amino acids. The J segment lost 2 bases and the V segment lost 6 bases, leaving 8 bases of the junction unmatched. Germline-derived CDR1 and CDR2 are MDHEN and SYDVKM. CDR3 residues: CASSLAGRDTDTQYF. DNA of the CDR3: TGTGCCAGCAGCTTAGCGGGCCGGGACACAGATACGCAGTATTTT.

This clonotype was seen a few times. The chain links TRBV9 to TRBJ1-4; tentative D call: TRBD1 (5 bases). Germline CDR1 SGDLS, CDR2 YYNGEE. Trimming removed 0 bases from V and 0 bases from J, with 21 bases in between. The CDR3 consists of 20 residues. DNA for the CDR3: TGTGCCAGCAGCGTAGAGGGGACCGGGACCTCTCTACCAACTAATGAAAAACTGTTTTTT. It yields the protein CASSVEGTGTSLPTNEKLFF.

The CDR3 is CAISDPDRGRETQYF. In DNA form, the CDR3 reads TGTGCCATCAGTGACCCGGACAGGGGAAGAGAGACCCAGTACTTC. The chain combines TRBV10-3 with TRBJ2-5; 9 nucleotides align to TRBD1. Per the germline V gene, CDR1 is ENHRY and CDR2 is SYGVKD. This CDR3 has 15 amino acids. Trimming took 3 bases from V and 4 from J; bases not matched to a gene: 6.

The chain links TRBV12-3 or TRBV12-4 to TRBJ1-6; TRBD1 matches at 8 bases. This CDR3 region has 12 residues. V was clipped by 6 bases and J by 13 bases; unmatched bases: 5. The CDR3 DNA is TGTGCCAGCAGCCACGGGACAGGCCCCCTCCACTTT. It yields the protein CASSHGTGPLHF.

This clonotype came up a few times. The chain carries TRBV20-1 and TRBJ2-7; no clear D gene. The CDR3 spans 15 residues. The germline V gene has CDR1 DFQATT and CDR2 SNEGSKA (reference sequence). Trimming pared 0 bases from V and 0 bases from J, leaving 12 bases between. CDR3 region: CSARDPRRSSYEQYF. CDR3 nucleotides: TGCAGTGCTAGAGATCCCCGACGGAGCTCCTACGAGCAGTACTTC.

A note on this clonotype: Relative to the germline gene, one junction end is altered; a read error may explain this. The chain employs TRBV19 and TRBJ2-1, with D possibly being TRBD2 (5 bases). The CDR3 is 13 residues long. CDR1 and CDR2 from the germline V gene are LNHDA and SQIVND (reference sequence). Written as DNA, the CDR3 is TGTGCCAGTATAGCAGAGGGTTACAATGAACAGTTCTTC. Encoded protein: CASIAEGYNEQFF.

The chain employs TRBV20-1 and TRBJ2-1; perhaps TRBD1 as D (6 bases). V shed 5 bases and J shed 6 bases, with 20 bases lying between them. The CDR3 runs 15 residues. The V gene's germline CDR1 is DFQATT and CDR2 SNEGSKA (reference sequence). The CDR3 region has the DNA TGCAGTGCTCTAACGACCAGAGGGACACCCAATGAGCAGTTCTTC. It specifies CSALTTRGTPNEQFF.

J is TRBJ2-5 and V is TRBV6-2 or TRBV6-3, with 8 bases aligning to TRBD1. With the DNA end fitting TRBJ2-7 better, the J assignment may be wrong. The CDR3 is 15 amino acids. Germline assignment: CDR1 MNHEY and CDR2 SVGEGT. The CDR3 bases are TGTGCCAGCAGCACTCCCGCACAGGGGGTGGTCGAGCAGTACTTC. Protein sequence: CASSTPAQGVVEQYF.

The gene calls are TRBV20-1 and TRBJ2-4, with 7 bases identical to TRBD2. The J call may be faulty, since TRBJ2-5 better matches the DNA end. Per germline, CDR1 DFQATT and CDR2 SNEGSKA (reference sequence). The length of the CDR3 is 12 residues. The CDR3 reads CTLGLTQETQYF. The CDR3, as DNA: TGCACTCTGGGACTAACTCAAGAGACCCAGTACTTC.

The chain joins TRBV5-1 to TRBJ1-4, with D perhaps TRBD1 (5 bases). The CDR3 runs to 15 residues. Germline loops: CDR1 SGHRS, CDR2 YFSETQ. V lost 4 bases, J lost 7 bases, and 17 bases lay in between. The CDR3 protein is CASSPIGQGTEKLFF. In DNA form, the CDR3 reads TGCGCCAGCAGCCCTATCGGACAAGGAACTGAAAAACTGTTTTTT. Filled out from reference TRBV5-1 and TRBJ1-4, the complete variable domain reads KAGVTQTPRYLIKTRGQQVTLSCSPISGHRSVSWYQQTPGQGLQFLFEYFSETQRNKGNFPGRFSGRQFSNSRSEMNVSTLELGDSALYLCASSPIGQGTEKLFFGSGTQLSVL.

This clonotype was seen a single time. The chain has TRBV5-1 and TRBJ2-3, with 10 bases that match TRBD2. V shed 3 bases and J 10 bases; nucleotides not matched to a gene: 14. The CDR3 contains 16 residues. Germline V CDR1 and CDR2: SGHRS, YFSETQ. The CDR3 loop is CASSYQRGGKHAAQYF. For the CDR3, the DNA is TGCGCCAGCAGCTACCAGCGGGGGGGGAAGCATGCAGCGCAGTATTTT.

The chain joins TRBV29-1 to TRBJ1-2; D is undetermined. Germline values: CDR1 SQVTM, CDR2 ANQGSEA. With 6 bases removed from V and 4 bases from J, the gap between germline ends came to 15 bases. The CDR3 is 13 residues long. CDR3 loop: CSVRAGNGYGYTF. The CDR3, as DNA: TGCAGCGTGAGGGCGGGGAACGGCTATGGCTACACCTTC.

This clonotype has only a few counts. The chain joins TRBV6-2 or TRBV6-3 to TRBJ2-3; 11 nucleotides align to TRBD2. Per germline, CDR1 MNHEY and CDR2 SVGEGT. Losses at the gene ends were 6 bases for V and 1 base for J; bases not matched to a gene: 6. The CDR3 is made up of 16 amino acids. The CDR3 reads CASSEGTSGRTDTQYF. The CDR3 DNA reads TGTGCCAGCAGCGAAGGGACTAGCGGCCGCACAGATACGCAGTATTTT.

V gene TRBV2 combines with J gene TRBJ2-5; weak D call: TRBD2 (5 bases). Trimming took off 7 bases at V and 2 bases at J, with 20 bases between the two ends. Germline V lookup: CDR1 SNHLY, CDR2 FYNNEI. There are 16 residues in the CDR3. DNA of the CDR3: TGTGCCAGCATAGGTGCGGCAGAGGGAACTCAAGAGACCCAGTACTTC. Translating gives CASIGAAEGTQETQYF.

Worth noting for this clonotype: A clone one base away is much larger, so this may be a read error. The chain recombines TRBV27 with TRBJ1-2; 7 bases match TRBD1. The germline V gene has CDR1 MNHEY and CDR2 SMNVEV (reference sequence). V lost 5 bases and J lost 6; bases outside the gene matches: 9. The CDR3 is made up of 14 amino acids. As DNA, the CDR3 is TGTGCCAGCAGTCAGACAGGGTGTTCCGATGGCTACACCTTC. Amino acid sequence: CASSQTGCSDGYTF.

The V and J genes are TRBV11-1 and TRBJ2-4; D assignment may be TRBD1 or TRBD2 (6 bases each). The length of the CDR3 is 16 residues. Germline V gene sequence: CDR1 SGHAT, CDR2 FQDESV (reference sequence). Trimming stripped 5 bases from V and 0 bases from J, with 14 bases between. CDR3 sequence reads: CASSTHRGLAKNIQYF. CDR3 DNA sequence: TGTGCCAGCAGCACGCACCGGGGGCTAGCCAAAAACATTCAGTACTTC. Combining the CDR3 with reference TRBV11-1 and TRBJ2-4 gives the whole variable domain EAEVAQSPRYKITEKSQAVAFWCDPISGHATLYWYRQILGQGPELLVQFQDESVVDDSQLPKDRFSAERLKGVDSTLKIQPAELGDSAMYLCASSTHRGLAKNIQYFGAGTRLSVL.

The chain employs TRBV5-1 and TRBJ2-2; 8 positions agree with TRBD1. The junction had 2 bases not matched to a gene; V was cut back by 4 bases and J by 3 bases. This CDR3 is built from 14 residues. Germline values: CDR1 SGHRS, CDR2 YFSETQ. The CDR3 DNA is TGCGCCAGCAGCCCGACAGGGGACACCGGGGAGCTGTTTTTT. This sequence encodes CASSPTGDTGELFF.

This chain connects TRBV11-2 to TRBJ2-1; TRBD2 might be the D (6 bases). The CDR3 covers 13 residues. CDR1 is SGHAT, CDR2 FQNNGV, per germline. Deletions cut 6 bases from V and 12 bases from J, with 18 bases between. The CDR3 nucleotides read TGTGCCAGCAGTTATCGGGGTTCCGGGGGGCAGTTCTTC. Amino acids: CASSYRGSGGQFF.

This chain uses TRBV11-2 with TRBJ2-3, with D uncertain. The CDR3 sequence is 15 residues long. Germline V CDR1 and CDR2: SGHAT, FQNNGV. V shed 5 bases and J shed 1 base, with 13 bases lying between them. The CDR3 region has the DNA TGTGCCAGCAGCCCCTTGGGGTTCGGCACAGATACGCAGTATTTT. Protein sequence: CASSPLGFGTDTQYF. The full variable domain, its missing parts supplied by reference TRBV11-2 and TRBJ2-3, is EAGVAQSPRYKIIEKRQSVAFWCNPISGHATLYWYQQILGQGPKLLIQFQNNGVVDDSQLPKDRFSAERLKGVDSTLKIQPAKLEDSAVYLCASSPLGFGTDTQYFGPGTRLTVL.